Below, 12 T cell receptor beta chains from the same sample are listed, as sequenced in a study of T-cell reconstitution after alpha-beta-depleted transplantation in children. The authors prepared the TCRbeta library with unique molecular identifiers. TCRdb passed the PCR reads through MiXCR, listing each CDR3 protein once. The sample holds a few hundred thousand distinct CDR3 sequences, 15% to 20% seen once. Sequences were derived from PBMCs from the stem cell graft donor, sampled from the stem cell graft. The receptors stem from a human donor who donated a stem cell graft to a child with acute lymphoblastic leukemia.

The sample holds a few counts of this clonotype. The rearrangement links TRBV2 to TRBJ2-1; 15 bases are shared with TRBD2. Germline CDR1 and CDR2: SNHLY and FYNNEI. V was clipped by 6 bases and J by 0 bases; unmatched bases: 12. The CDR3 is 20 amino acids. The CDR3: CASRLLRTSGRAGSYNEQFF. Here the CDR3 DNA reads TGTGCCAGCAGGCTCCTTCGGACTAGCGGGAGGGCCGGCTCCTACAATGAGCAGTTCTTC.

This clonotype was counted a few times. The rearrangement uses TRBV5-1 and TRBJ1-2; a weak D match, TRBD1 (5 bases). CDR1 and CDR2 from the germline V gene are SGHRS and YFSETQ. The CDR3 is 16 amino acids. The V and J ends lost 5 bases and 2 bases respectively, with 19 bases between them. The DNA of the CDR3 is TGCGCCAGCAGGAGACGGGGCCTGGAACGAAACTATGGCTACACCTTC. Encoded protein: CASRRRGLERNYGYTF.

The chain is built from TRBV15 and TRBJ2-2; perhaps TRBD2 as D (7 bases). Germline V CDR1 and CDR2: LNHNV, YYDKDF (reference sequence). The CDR3 has 17 residues. V was shortened by 1 base and J by 7 bases, with 19 bases between the two germline ends. CDR3 loop: CATSRVGGPLSRGELFF. The CDR3 DNA sequence: TGTGCCACCAGCAGAGTCGGGGGGCCGCTTTCCCGCGGGGAGCTGTTTTTT. Full variable domain (outside the CDR3, taken from reference TRBV15 and TRBJ2-2): DAMVIQNPRYQVTQFGKPVTLSCSQTLNHNVMYWYQQKSSQAPKLLFHYYDKDFNNEADTPDNFQSRRPNTSFCFLDIRSPGLGDTAMYLCATSRVGGPLSRGELFFGEGSRLTVL.

The sample holds a few counts of this clonotype. Written as DNA, the CDR3 is TGTGCCAGCCCCTCCAGGACCCACTCCTACGAGCAGTACTTC. It encodes CASPSRTHSYEQYF. This chain connects TRBV21-1 to TRBJ2-7; the D call TRBD2 from the table was never checked on the DNA. TRBV21-1 is shown as a pseudogene. The CDR3 is made up of 14 amino acids.

There are a few counts of this clonotype. This sequence joins TRBV9 and TRBJ2-7, with 9 bases identical to TRBD1. The CDR3 is 14 amino acids. CDR1 SGDLS and CDR2 YYNGEE come from the germline V gene. J gave up 7 bases and V 3 bases, and 8 bases lay outside the gene matches. In DNA form, the CDR3 reads TGTGCCAGCAGCGAGGGACAGGGCGGGCGGGAGCAGTACTTC. Protein product: CASSEGQGGREQYF.

Comment on this clonotype: Germline and junction disagree at one end, which may indicate a read error. The chain carries TRBV5-1 and TRBJ1-1; D gene uncertain. Germline V gives CDR1 SGHRS, CDR2 YFSETQ. This CDR3 comprises 14 residues. CDR3 nucleotides: TGCGCCAGCAGCTTAGGTCCAGCGAACACTGAAGCTTACTTT. Protein product: CASSLGPANTEAYF. The full variable domain, completed using reference TRBV5-1 and TRBJ1-1, is KAGVTQTPRYLIKTRGQQVTLSCSPISGHRSVSWYQQTPGQGLQFLFEYFSETQRNKGNFPGRFSGRQFSNSRSEMNVSTLELGDSALYLCASSLGPANTEAYFGQGTRLTVV.

The chain combines TRBV6-5 with TRBJ2-1; 9 bases agree with TRBD2. The germline gives CDR1 MNHEY, CDR2 SVGAGI. V was clipped by 4 bases and J by 9 bases; unmatched bases: 7. The CDR3 contains 14 residues. The CDR3 DNA reads as TGTGCCAGCAGTTTAGCGGGAGATCCCAGTGAGCAGTTCTTC. Translating it yields CASSLAGDPSEQFF.

The V call is TRBV7-9, the J call TRBJ2-7; TRBD2 matches 10 bases. Germline values: CDR1 SEHNR, CDR2 FQNEAQ (reference sequence). J was trimmed by 6 bases and V by 2 bases; bases with no gene match: 4. CDR3 length equals 14 residues. Written as DNA, the CDR3 is TGTGCCAGCAGCTTACCGCTAGCGGGAGTCGAGCAGTACTTC. Translating it yields CASSLPLAGVEQYF.

V usage is TRBV6-2 or TRBV6-3 and J usage is TRBJ1-5, with 7 bases aligning to TRBD1. CDR1 MNHEY and CDR2 SVGEGT come from the germline V gene. The CDR3 is 17 amino acids. J gave up 1 base and V 7 bases, and 13 bases lay outside the gene matches. The CDR3: CASNPGVTGRSNQPQHF. The CDR3 coding sequence is TGTGCCAGCAACCCAGGGGTGACAGGGCGGAGCAATCAGCCCCAGCATTTT.

The V gene is TRBV5-1, the J gene TRBJ1-2; D is possibly TRBD1 (5 bases). V was pared by 7 bases and J by 4 bases, with 20 bases between. CDR1 is SGHRS, CDR2 YFSETQ, per germline. The CDR3 loop spans 15 amino acids. The chain's CDR3 is CASFSPGNGAYGYTF. CDR3 sequence (DNA): TGCGCCAGCTTTTCTCCAGGGAATGGGGCCTATGGCTACACCTTC.

The chain combines TRBV5-1 with TRBJ2-3; D uncertain. V lost 1 base and J 10 bases, leaving 28 bases between the germline ends. Germline values: CDR1 SGHRS, CDR2 YFSETQ. There are 18 residues in the CDR3. The CDR3 sequence is CASSLFSPNMREVGSQYF. The CDR3, as DNA: TGCGCCAGCAGCTTGTTCTCGCCTAATATGCGCGAAGTGGGATCGCAGTATTTT.

A few counts support this clonotype. The rearrangement joins TRBV7-9 to TRBJ1-4; D gene unclear. Trimming left V 4 bases short and J 4 bases short, with 13 bases between. Germline V gene lookup returns CDR1 SEHNR and CDR2 FQNEAQ (reference sequence). The CDR3 totals 15 residues. The CDR3 nucleotides are TGTGCCAGCAGCTCTCAACAGCCGATTAATGAAAAACTGTTTTTT. Protein product: CASSSQQPINEKLFF.